The rows below give T cell receptor beta chains drawn from one sample of a study of cytomegalovirus exposure and HLA in healthy donors. This table comes from immunoSEQ multiplex PCR, and its TCRdb copy is limited to in-frame clones, with some not included. Found here are fewer than 250,000 clones, 77% of them singletons; the top ten hold approximately 2%. Material for sequencing was PBMCs. The receptor source for this set is a woman aged 25 to 45 in good health and CMV-seropositive. Each CDR3 is given with its conserved first and last residue. Each record gives: CDR3 length, clone size, J gene, V gene, D gene, CDR3 DNA, CDR3 protein. The D gene is left open where the match is weak. Clone size, where shown, is once, few, many, or a class for clones that have expanded.

15 | . | TRBJ2-1 | TRBV7-2 | TRBD2 | TGTGCCAGCAGCTTAAGGGGAGGGATCGGAAATGAGCAGTTCTTC | CASSLRGGIGNEQFF
16 | . | TRBJ2-1 | TRBV29-1 | . | TGCAGCGTTGATTACGGGCAGGGTGGGTCCTACAATGAGCAGTTCTTC | CSVDYGQGGSYNEQFF
14 | . | TRBJ2-4 | TRBV29-1 | . | TGCAGCGTTACAGGTTATTATGGCAAAAACATTCAGTACTTC | CSVTGYYGKNIQYF
13 | . | TRBJ1-1 | TRBV7-9 | . | TGTGCCAGCAGCTTAGATCCAGGCACTGAAGCTTTCTTT | CASSLDPGTEAFF
14 | . | TRBJ2-7 | TRBV7-2 | TRBD1 | TGTGCCAGCAGCTCCCGGGACAGGGCACACGAGCAGTACTTC | CASSSRDRAHEQYF
16 | . | TRBJ2-5 | TRBV5-1 | . | TGCGCCAGCAGCTTGGCCCCGGCGGGGAGGTCGGAGACCCAGTACTTC | CASSLAPAGRSETQYF
12 | few | TRBJ1-5 | TRBV28 | . | TGTGCCAGCAGAGGGGGTTTCCAGCCCCAGCATTTT | CASRGGFQPQHF
15 | . | TRBJ2-3 | TRBV28 | TRBD1 | TGTGCCAGCAGTTCACAGGGGGCTGGTAAAGATACGCAGTATTTT | CASSSQGAGKDTQYF
12 | . | TRBJ1-2 | TRBV9 | . | TGTGCCAGCAGCGGGACTTTTTCTACCTACACCTTC | CASSGTFSTYTF
13 | . | TRBJ2-3 | TRBV6-5 | TRBD2 | TGTGCCAGCAGTTACTTTGGCGGGGGGTCGCAGTATTTT | CASSYFGGGSQYF
11 | . | TRBJ2-7 | TRBV30 | TRBD1 | TGTGCCTCCCGACAGGGGTCCGAGCAGTACTTC | CASRQGSEQYF
14 | . | TRBJ2-5 | TRBV27 | TRBD1 | TGTGCCAGCAGTTTGAACAGGGGTCCAGAGACCCAGTACTTC | CASSLNRGPETQYF
18 | once | TRBJ1-1 | TRBV5-1 | TRBD1 | TGCGCCAGCAGCATCCGGGCCCCCGGACAGGGTTCGAACACTGAAGCTTTCTTT | CASSIRAPGQGSNTEAFF
13 | . | TRBJ2-7 | TRBV29-1 | TRBD1 | TGCAGCGCACTAGACAGGGGTACCTACGAGCAGTACTTC | CSALDRGTYEQYF
17 | once | TRBJ2-3 | TRBV14 | TRBD2 | TGTGCCAGCAGCCAAGGGCGGGAGGTTAGAAGAACAGATACGCAGTATTTT | CASSQGREVRRTDTQYF
15 | . | TRBJ2-3 | TRBV7-9 | . | TGTGCCAGCAGCTTACTGGCGGGAAGCACAGATACGCAGTATTTT | CASSLLAGSTDTQYF
13 | . | TRBJ2-5 | TRBV9 | . | TGTGCCAGCAGCGTAGATGCAGGAGAGACCCAGTACTTC | CASSVDAGETQYF
13 | . | TRBJ1-1 | TRBV6-1 | . | TGTGCCAGCACCTGGACAGTGAACACTGAAGCTTTCTTT | CASTWTVNTEAFF
15 | . | TRBJ2-7 | TRBV5-1 | . | TGCGCCAGCAGCTACTCCGGGGGTGTGGGCTACGAGCAGTACTTC | CASSYSGGVGYEQYF
13 | . | TRBJ2-3 | TRBV16 | . | TGTGCCAGCAGCCAATCGGGCGCGAATACGCAGTATTTT | CASSQSGANTQYF
22 | . | TRBJ2-1 | TRBV19 | TRBD2 | TGTGCCAGTAGTAACAGGGCACCGGGACAGGTTAGCGGGAGGGCCCTCCTCAATGAGCAGTTCTTC | CASSNRAPGQVSGRALLNEQFF
15 | . | TRBJ2-7 | TRBV9 | TRBD1 | TGTGCCAGCAGCGTAGGGGACAGTCCACCCTACGAGCAGTACTTC | CASSVGDSPPYEQYF
11 | . | TRBJ1-2 | TRBV20-1 | . | TGCAGTGCTAGAGGGGGCAACATGGGGACCTTC | CSARGGNMGTF
11 | . | TRBJ1-1 | TRBV28 | . | TGTGCCAGCAGCCTAATGACTGAAGCTTTCTTT | CASSLMTEAFF
14 | . | TRBJ2-3 | TRBV6-1 | TRBD1 | TGTGCCAGCAGTGAGAAGGGGGCCACAGATACGCAGTATTTT | CASSEKGATDTQYF
14 | once | TRBJ2-3 | TRBV5-6 | TRBD2 | TGTGCCAGCAGCCCGGGACTACACACAGATACGCAGTATTTT | CASSPGLHTDTQYF
12 | . | TRBJ2-1 | TRBV5-1 | . | TGCGCCAGCAGCCGTCAGGGGAATGAGCAGTTCTTC | CASSRQGNEQFF
15 | . | TRBJ2-1 | TRBV6-6 | TRBD2 | TGTGCCAGCAGTCCCGGGACTAGTAGAGGGAATGAGCAGTTCTTC | CASSPGTSRGNEQFF
14 | . | TRBJ2-5 | TRBV15 | . | TGTGCCACCAGCACCAGGGGCCTCCAAGAGACCCAGTACTTC | CATSTRGLQETQYF
13 | . | TRBJ2-1 | TRBV4-1 | . | TGCGCCAGCAGCCAATCGGTTCGGAATGAGCAGTTCTTC | CASSQSVRNEQFF